This TCR beta chain was sequenced in a study of T cell responses to AZD1222 COVID-19 vaccine. As to this clone: Its antigen is currently unknown.

The data were produced by immunoSEQ multiplex PCR, yet TCRdb's version contains in-frame clones alone and is incomplete. The data contain over 55,000 clones, about four fifths of them singletons. This CDR3 region has 16 residues. The V end was cut by 3 bases, the J end by 1 base, with 16 bases between. Germline-derived CDR1 and CDR2 are SGHAT and FQNNGV. Study findings and constraints: It should be noted that donors were predominantly white British and more often female, and clonal diversity was possibly underestimated.

The receptor comes from an adult who received the AZD1222 COVID-19 vaccine. Sequences were derived from peripheral blood, sampled 28 days after the second AZD1222 dose. V is TRBV11-2 and J is TRBJ2-7, with D unclear. In DNA form, the CDR3 reads TGTGCCAGCAGCTTGAACACCTTGACCGATTCCTACGAGCAGTACTTC. Protein product: CASSLNTLTDSYEQYF.